Listed below are T cell receptor beta chains from one sample, sequenced in a study of T cell repertoires in cytomegalovirus infection. TCRdb ran MiXCR on the reads and lists one entry per CDR3 protein. The sample lists about 920,000 distinct CDR3 sequences, about a third occurring once. These receptors are not linked to any known antigen. The source was cultured CD8+ T cells from PBMCs, collected from culture after CMV antigen stimulation. The origin of the receptors is a human donor in good health (CMV status not recorded). Some clones in this sample may be carry-over from other donors' samples. The conserved cysteine and the conserved F or W are not part of the CDR3 here. The order of the fields is V gene, J gene, CDR3 protein.

v_gene: TRBV27
j_gene: TRBJ2-5
CDR3aa: ASSLTGPRSRETQY

v_gene: TRBV12-5
j_gene: TRBJ2-7
CDR3aa: ASASGIPYEQY

v_gene: TRBV7-9
j_gene: TRBJ1-5
CDR3aa: ASSLGGGLDQPQH

v_gene: TRBV6-1
j_gene: TRBJ2-3
CDR3aa: ASSEALADTQY

v_gene: TRBV29-1
j_gene: TRBJ2-1
CDR3aa: SVDGENYNEQF

v_gene: TRBV7-6
j_gene: TRBJ2-7
CDR3aa: ASSLGTLGEQY

v_gene: TRBV7-8
j_gene: TRBJ1-2
CDR3aa: ASSPTESGFYGYT

v_gene: TRBV19
j_gene: TRBJ1-5
CDR3aa: ASSPGTGLNQPQH

v_gene: TRBV12-5
j_gene: TRBJ2-5
CDR3aa: ASGSGQVDQETQY

v_gene: TRBV4-1
j_gene: TRBJ1-1
CDR3aa: ASSQDEGIGRYTEAF

v_gene: TRBV25-1
j_gene: TRBJ2-7
CDR3aa: ASSDRDSGREQY

v_gene: TRBV6-8
j_gene: TRBJ1-2
CDR3aa: AASGTDGYT

v_gene: TRBV6-1
j_gene: TRBJ2-7
CDR3aa: ASSEWGAHEQY

v_gene: TRBV28
j_gene: TRBJ1-3
CDR3aa: ASRGVQGLWDTIY

v_gene: TRBV19
j_gene: TRBJ2-7
CDR3aa: ASSPMTGGHEQY

v_gene: TRBV15
j_gene: TRBJ2-7
CDR3aa: ATSREPVAYEQY

v_gene: TRBV27
j_gene: TRBJ2-1
CDR3aa: ASSFNRYNEQF

v_gene: TRBV7-9
j_gene: TRBJ2-7
CDR3aa: ASSSKVYEQY

v_gene: TRBV6-2/TRBV6-3
j_gene: TRBJ2-5
CDR3aa: ASLRVGDGYTTQY